This T cell receptor (beta chain) was identified during a study of human T cells and chemical hapten exposure. For the study at large: Upper-back patches of 0.01% DPC were read at 6 days. Study-level findings and limits: Alopecia affected the donors, so their immune response may differ from healthy people's.

Germline V CDR1 and CDR2: SGHVS, FQNEAQ. Trimming removed 5 bases at V and 9 bases at J, with 19 bases between. The CDR3 loop spans 14 amino acids. The table lists this clonotype with many counts. Its specificity is unknown. TCRdb reprocessed the RACE reads via MiXCR and lists one record per CDR3 protein. The sample contains under 50,000 distinct CDR3 sequences, approximately 9.5% of which appear only once. Time point indicated: patch test 3, about 24 weeks after DPC sensitization. Treatment given: therapeutic diphenylcyclopropenone sensitization with weekly scalp DPC. The authors extracted total RNA from unfractionated whole blood. People who gave samples had alopecia, were 18 to 70 years old, and were suitable for DPC.

The sequences come from whole blood, collected in connection with sensitization to the hapten diphenylcyclopropenone (DPC). V usage is TRBV7-8 and J usage is TRBJ2-5; either TRBD1 or TRBD2 may supply D (5 bases each). The TCR was taken from a man in his fifties with alopecia areata. Some clones in this sample may be carry-over from other donors' samples. The CDR3 loop reads CASSLGTAVGAQYF. The CDR3 DNA sequence: TGTGCCAGCAGCCTGGGGACGGCCGTTGGGGCCCAGTACTTC.